This T cell receptor (beta chain) appears in the sequencing data of a study of cytomegalovirus exposure and HLA in healthy donors. On the study more broadly: An early data release held 75 million to 100 million unique TCRs from HLA-typed donors.

In its sample, this clone was seen once. Its antigen remains unidentified. Primers included in the PCR were 60 Vbeta and 13 Jbeta primers. The data were produced by immunoSEQ multiplex PCR, yet TCRdb's version contains in-frame clones alone and is incomplete. The data hold about 170,000 clones, with 82% observed a single time. The study, taken as a whole, reports: What was likely a sequencing artifact was a cluster of highly shared sequence variants. A later analysis linked a missense DCLRE1C variant to TCR beta V- and J-gene trimming. Among immune exposure information, only CMV serostatus was available.

CDR1 and CDR2 (germline): LGHNA, YNFKEQ. The CDR3 sequence is 17 residues long. Losses at the gene ends were 4 bases for V and 2 bases for J; bases not matched to a gene: 10. This receptor was identified in a male donor in good health and CMV-seronegative. Sequencing was performed on PBMCs. V usage is TRBV4-2 and J usage is TRBJ2-2, with TRBD2 matching 7 bases. In nucleotides, the CDR3 is TGTGCCAGCAGCCCGGTCCTTCTAGCGGACAACACCGGGGAGCTGTTTTTT. Amino acids: CASSPVLLADNTGELFF.